The present T cell receptor (beta chain) was sequenced within a study of molecular identifiers for immune sequencing clone quantification. Study observations and caveats: Clone sizes that are highly expanded could be underestimated when identical TCR molecules share a barcode. Spiked TCR RNA from one Jurkat cell reportedly showed up when mixed among over 900,000 naive cells. Clones with over 20 RNA copies captured over 99% of effector molecules but under 1% of naive ones.

As for this clonotype: Its antigen is currently unknown.

With 7 bases clipped from V and 3 bases from J, the junction kept 5 bases outside the gene matches. The CDR3 sequence is 15 residues long. From germline, CDR1 is MNHEY and CDR2 SVGEGT. For bulk TCR libraries, previously described methods and listed TCR primers were used. Each CDR3 protein is one row after TCRdb ran MiXCR on the PCR reads. This sample has under 650,000 distinct CDR3 sequences, with about 20% found just once. Sequencing was performed on naive CD8+ T cells from blood, with Jurkat cell RNA spiked in. Subset in this sample: FACS-sorted CD8+CD4-CCR7+CD45RA+ naive T cells. The chain recombines TRBV6-2 or TRBV6-3 with TRBJ2-1; 11 bases fit TRBD2. This receptor was taken from a human donor in good health. Some libraries in this study had Jurkat cell RNA spiked in. CDR3 coding DNA: TGTGCCAGCAAAGCTACTAGCGGGGGCTACAATGAGCAGTTCTTC. This codes for CASKATSGGYNEQFF.